This TCR beta chain was documented in a study of blood T cell repertoires in COVID-19. This CDR3 is built from 13 residues. Germline V gene data show CDR1 as WNHNN and CDR2 as SYGVQD (reference sequence). V lost 2 bases, J lost 6 bases, and 9 bases lay in between. In the original processing: For nucleated cells, counts were estimated from reference gene primer amplification. Profiled with immunoSEQ multiplex PCR; TCRdb holds only in-frame clones, not every one. V and J calls and clone size come straight from that table; D and trimming were deduced from the DNA. The table lists approximately 160,000 clones, roughly 85% of them singletons.

The specimen sequenced was PBMCs or T cells enriched from blood (not recorded which). The chain links TRBV10-1 to TRBJ2-3; no firm D call. This sequence was found in a woman aged 45-60 years who had recovered from COVID-19. For the CDR3, the DNA is TGCGCCAGCAGTGAGAGAGATCGGGATACGCAGTATTTT. This codes for CASSERDRDTQYF.